This TCR beta chain is from a study of blood T cell repertoires in COVID-19. About the study: The United States, Italy and Spain provided the acute and convalescent COVID-19 samples. The analysed material was cDNA or gDNA that came from T cells, B-cell-depleted T cells, or PBMCs.

This CDR3 contains 14 residues. J lost 7 bases, V lost 2 bases, and 8 bases had no gene match. CDR1 and CDR2 from the germline V gene are LNHDA and SQIVND (reference sequence). Libraries were prepared by immunoSEQ multiplex PCR; TCRdb keeps only in-frame clonotypes and omits some of them. The sample shows 55,000 to 85,000 clones, approximately 88% of them seen only once. The chain uses TRBV19 and TRBJ2-7; 7 positions match TRBD1. The sequence was obtained from a human donor in a cohort sampled during active COVID-19. The material sequenced was peripheral blood. CDR3 region: CASSIRDRREEQYF. In nucleotides, the CDR3 is TGTGCCAGTAGTATAAGGGACAGAAGAGAGGAGCAGTACTTC.